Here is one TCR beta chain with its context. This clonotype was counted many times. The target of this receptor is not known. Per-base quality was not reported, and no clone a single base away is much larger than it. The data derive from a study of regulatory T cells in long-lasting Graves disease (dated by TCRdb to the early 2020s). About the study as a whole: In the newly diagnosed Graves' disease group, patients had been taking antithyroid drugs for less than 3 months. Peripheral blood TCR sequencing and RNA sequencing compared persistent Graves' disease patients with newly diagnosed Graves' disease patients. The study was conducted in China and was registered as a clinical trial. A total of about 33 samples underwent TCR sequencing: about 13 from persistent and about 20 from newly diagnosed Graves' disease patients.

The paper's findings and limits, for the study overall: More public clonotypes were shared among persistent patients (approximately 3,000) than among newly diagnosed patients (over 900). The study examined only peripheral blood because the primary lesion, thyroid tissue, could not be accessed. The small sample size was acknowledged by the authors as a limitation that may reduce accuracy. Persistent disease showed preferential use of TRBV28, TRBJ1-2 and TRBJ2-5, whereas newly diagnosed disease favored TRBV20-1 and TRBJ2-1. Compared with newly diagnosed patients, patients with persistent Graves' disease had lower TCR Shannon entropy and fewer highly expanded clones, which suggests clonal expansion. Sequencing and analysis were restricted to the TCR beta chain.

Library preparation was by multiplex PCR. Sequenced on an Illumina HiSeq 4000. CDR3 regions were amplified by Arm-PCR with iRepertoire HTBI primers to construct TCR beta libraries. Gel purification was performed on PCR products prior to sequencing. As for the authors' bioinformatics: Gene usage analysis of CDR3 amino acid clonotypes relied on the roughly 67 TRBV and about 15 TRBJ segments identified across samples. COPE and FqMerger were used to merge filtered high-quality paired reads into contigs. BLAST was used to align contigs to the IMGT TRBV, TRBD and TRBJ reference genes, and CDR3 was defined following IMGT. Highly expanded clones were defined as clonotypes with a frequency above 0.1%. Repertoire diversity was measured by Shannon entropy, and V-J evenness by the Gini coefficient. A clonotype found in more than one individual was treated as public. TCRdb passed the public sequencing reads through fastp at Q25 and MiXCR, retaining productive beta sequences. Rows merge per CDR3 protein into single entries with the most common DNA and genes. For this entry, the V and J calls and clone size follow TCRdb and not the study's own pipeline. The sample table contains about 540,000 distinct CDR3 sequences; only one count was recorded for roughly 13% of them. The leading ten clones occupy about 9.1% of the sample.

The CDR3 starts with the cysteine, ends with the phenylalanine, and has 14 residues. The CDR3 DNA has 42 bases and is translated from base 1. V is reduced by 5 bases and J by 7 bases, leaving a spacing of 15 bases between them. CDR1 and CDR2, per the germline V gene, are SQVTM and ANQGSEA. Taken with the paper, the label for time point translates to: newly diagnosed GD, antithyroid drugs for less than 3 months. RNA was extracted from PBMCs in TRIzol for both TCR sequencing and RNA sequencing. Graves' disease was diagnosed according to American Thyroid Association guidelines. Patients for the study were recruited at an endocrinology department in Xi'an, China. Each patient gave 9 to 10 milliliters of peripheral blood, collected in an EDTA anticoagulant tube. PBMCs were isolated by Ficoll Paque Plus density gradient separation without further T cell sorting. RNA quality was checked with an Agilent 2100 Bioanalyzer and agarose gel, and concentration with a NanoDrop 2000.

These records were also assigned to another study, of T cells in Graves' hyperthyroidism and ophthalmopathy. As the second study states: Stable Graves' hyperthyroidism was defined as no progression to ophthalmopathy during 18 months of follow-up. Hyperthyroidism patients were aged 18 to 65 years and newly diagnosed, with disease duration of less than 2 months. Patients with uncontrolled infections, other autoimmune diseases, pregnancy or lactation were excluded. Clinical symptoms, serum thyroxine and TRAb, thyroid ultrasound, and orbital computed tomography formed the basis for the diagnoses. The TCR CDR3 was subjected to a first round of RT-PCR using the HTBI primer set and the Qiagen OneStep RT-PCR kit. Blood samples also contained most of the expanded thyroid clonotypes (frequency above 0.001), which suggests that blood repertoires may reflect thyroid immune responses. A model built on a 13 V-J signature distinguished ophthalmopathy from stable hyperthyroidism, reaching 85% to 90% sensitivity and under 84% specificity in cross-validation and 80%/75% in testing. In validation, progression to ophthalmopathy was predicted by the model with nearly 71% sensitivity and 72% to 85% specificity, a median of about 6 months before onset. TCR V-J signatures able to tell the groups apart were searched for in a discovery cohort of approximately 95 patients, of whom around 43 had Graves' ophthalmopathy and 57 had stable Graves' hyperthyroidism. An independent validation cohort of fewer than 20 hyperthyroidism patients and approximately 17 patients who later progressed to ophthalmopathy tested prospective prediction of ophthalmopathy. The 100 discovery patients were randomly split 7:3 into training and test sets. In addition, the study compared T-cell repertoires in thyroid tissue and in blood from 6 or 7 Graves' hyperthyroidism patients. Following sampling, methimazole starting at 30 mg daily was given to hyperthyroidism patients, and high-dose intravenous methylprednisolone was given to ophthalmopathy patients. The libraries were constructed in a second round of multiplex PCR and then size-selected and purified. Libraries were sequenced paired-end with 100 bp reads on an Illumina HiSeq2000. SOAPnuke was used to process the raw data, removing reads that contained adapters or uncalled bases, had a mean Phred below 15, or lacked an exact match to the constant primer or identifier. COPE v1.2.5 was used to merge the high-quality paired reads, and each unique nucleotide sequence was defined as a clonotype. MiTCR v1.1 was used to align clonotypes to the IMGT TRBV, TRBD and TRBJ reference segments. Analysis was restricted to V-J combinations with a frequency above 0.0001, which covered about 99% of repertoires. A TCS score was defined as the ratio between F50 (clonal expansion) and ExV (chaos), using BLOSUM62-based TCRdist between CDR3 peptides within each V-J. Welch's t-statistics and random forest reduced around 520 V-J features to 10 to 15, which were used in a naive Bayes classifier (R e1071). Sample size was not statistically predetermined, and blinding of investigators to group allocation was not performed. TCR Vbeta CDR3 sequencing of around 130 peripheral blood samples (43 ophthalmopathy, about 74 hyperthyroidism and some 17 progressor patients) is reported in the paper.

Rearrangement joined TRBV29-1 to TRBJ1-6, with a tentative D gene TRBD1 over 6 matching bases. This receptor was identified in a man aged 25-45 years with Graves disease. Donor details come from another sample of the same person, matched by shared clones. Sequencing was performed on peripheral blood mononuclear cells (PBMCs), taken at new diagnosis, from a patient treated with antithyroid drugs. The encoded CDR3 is CSVRLGQTNSPLHF. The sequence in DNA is TGCAGCGTTCGATTAGGACAGACGAATTCACCCCTCCACTTT.